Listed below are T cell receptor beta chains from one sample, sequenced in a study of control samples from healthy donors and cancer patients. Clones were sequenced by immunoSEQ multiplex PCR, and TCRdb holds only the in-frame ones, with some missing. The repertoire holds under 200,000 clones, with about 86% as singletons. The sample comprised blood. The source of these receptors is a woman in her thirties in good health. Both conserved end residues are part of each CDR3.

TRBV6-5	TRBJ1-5	CASGRLGGNQPQHF
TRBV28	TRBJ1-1	CASRPTTGNTEAFF
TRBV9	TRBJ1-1	CASSPGGIPEAFF
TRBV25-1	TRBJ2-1	CASSGLRLDSSYNEQFF
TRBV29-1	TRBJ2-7	CSALGGRFGQYF
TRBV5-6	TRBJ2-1	CASSFRYNEQFF
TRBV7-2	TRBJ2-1	CASSLDGGSSYNEQFF
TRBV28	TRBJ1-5	CATNWGSNQPQHF
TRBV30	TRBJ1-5	CAWSVGAGSISSQPQHF
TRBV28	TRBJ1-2	CASSVGGLDSYGYTF
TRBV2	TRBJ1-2	CASSDPGGRGDGYTF
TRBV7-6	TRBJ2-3	CASSWPRDTQYF
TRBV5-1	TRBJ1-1	CASSFRANPNTEAFF
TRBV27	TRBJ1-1	CASSFLGTEAFF
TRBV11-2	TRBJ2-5	CASSFSAGPQAETQYF
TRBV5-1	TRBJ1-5	CASSSTGNQPQHF
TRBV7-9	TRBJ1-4	CASSLAVGRRTNEKLFF
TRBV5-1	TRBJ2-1	CASSLRQNMNEQFF
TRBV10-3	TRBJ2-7	CATHSADSYEQYF
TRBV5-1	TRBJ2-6	CASSLEGGHSGANVLTF
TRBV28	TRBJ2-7	CASSFGGGTSDEQYF
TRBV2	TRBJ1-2	CASSDGLGGHGYTF
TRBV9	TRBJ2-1	CASSVEAGGYNEQFF
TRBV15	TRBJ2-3	CATSSYTDTQYF
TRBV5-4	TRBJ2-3	CASSLAGGATDTQYF
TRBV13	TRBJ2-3	CASSPPGLATDTQYF
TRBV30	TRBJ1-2	CAWNRGYGYTF
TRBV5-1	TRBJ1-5	CASSLGPGTGALNQPQHF
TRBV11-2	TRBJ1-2	CASSLDQTGGRGYTF
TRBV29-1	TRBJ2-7	CSVELHNEGSYEQYF
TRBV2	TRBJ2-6	CASSVIRFSGANVLTF
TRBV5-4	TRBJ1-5	CASSLAGTYNQPQHF
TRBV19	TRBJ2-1	CASSIIGTAYNEQFF
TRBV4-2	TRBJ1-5	CASSQERIYQPQHF
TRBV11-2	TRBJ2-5	CASSSLGTNGETQYF
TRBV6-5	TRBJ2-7	CASSGTVNYEQYF
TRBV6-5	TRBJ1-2	CASSNRNQGGYTF
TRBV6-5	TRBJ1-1	CASSPLLQGNTEAFF
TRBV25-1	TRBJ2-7	CASSVGYEQYF
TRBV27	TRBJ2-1	CASSLWGEQFF
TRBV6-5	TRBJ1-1	CASSPWGDTEAFF
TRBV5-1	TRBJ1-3	CASSAIQGADGNTIYF
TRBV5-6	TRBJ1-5	CASSFRGYNSNQPQHF
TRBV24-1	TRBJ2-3	CATSDPTSPSTDTQYF
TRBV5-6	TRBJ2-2	CASSLAVAGQTGELFF
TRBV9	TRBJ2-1	CASSAYSTSSAYNEQFF
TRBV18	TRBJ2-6	CASSHSGANVLTF
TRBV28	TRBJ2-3	CAIRSGEYTDTQYF